This T cell receptor (beta chain) was recovered during a study of CD8 T cells in ankylosing spondylitis. Notes on the study in general: Some motif variants were previously reported in reactive arthritis synovial fluid and blood. For ankylosing spondylitis blood, a TCR beta motif of several highly homologous variants appeared characteristic. Reportedly, disease-linked clones are significantly enriched in ankylosing spondylitis patients' matched synovial fluid.

As to this clonotype: Its antigen is not identified. An end of the junction does not agree with germline; a read error may underlie this.

Generation of TCR beta libraries employed quantitative 5'-RACE incorporating molecular barcodes. Via MiXCR, TCRdb re-called the 5' RACE reads, giving one row per CDR3 protein. The data contain a few hundred thousand distinct CDR3 sequences, approximately 10% of them singletons. Germline assignment: CDR1 MNHNS and CDR2 SASEGT. CDR3 length equals 15 residues. The clonotype was recovered from a male donor with ankylosing spondylitis or in good health (not recorded which). The chain uses TRBV6-1 and TRBJ1-1; weak D call: TRBD1 (5 bases). Sequencing was carried out using blood, either unsorted or a sorted T cell fraction (not recorded which). The CDR3 nucleotides read TGTGCCAGCAGTCCTTGGGGGGGTCTGAACACTGAAGCGTTCTTT. Protein: CASSPWGGLNTEAFF.